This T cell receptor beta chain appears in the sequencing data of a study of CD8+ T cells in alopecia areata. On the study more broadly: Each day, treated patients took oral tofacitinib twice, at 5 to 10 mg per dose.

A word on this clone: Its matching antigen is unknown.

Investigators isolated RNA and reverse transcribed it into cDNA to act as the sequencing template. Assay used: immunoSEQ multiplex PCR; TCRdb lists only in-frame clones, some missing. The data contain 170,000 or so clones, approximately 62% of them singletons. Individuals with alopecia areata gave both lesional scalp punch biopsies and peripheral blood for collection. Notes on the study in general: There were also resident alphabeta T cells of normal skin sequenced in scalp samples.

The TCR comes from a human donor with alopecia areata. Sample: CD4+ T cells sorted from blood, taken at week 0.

The CDR3: CASSPAGQGISGELFF. The CDR3 DNA is TGTGCCAGCAGCCCCGCGGGACAGGGGATTTCCGGGGAGCTGTTTTTT. J is TRBJ2-2 and V is TRBV7-2, with 10 nucleotides matching TRBD1. J was trimmed by 6 bases and V by 5 bases; bases with no gene match: 9. Germline CDR1 reads SGHTA; CDR2 reads FQGNSA. The CDR3 has 16 residues.